Shown below are 28 T cell receptor beta chains from a single sample sequenced in a study of naive and memory T cell subsets listed by TCRdb under 2017. The study reported a robust and sensitive protocol to amplify, sequence and analyze TCRs, based on 3' ligation of a UMI-containing oligonucleotide to TCR cDNA. The library was generated by 5' RACE. Sequencing took place on an Illumina MiSeq. Four rounds of PCR, run with the SP2 primer together with nested alpha and beta constant region primers, were used to amplify the ligated cDNA. TCRdb cleaned the public reads at Q25 with fastp, built clones with MiXCR and kept in-frame beta chains. Rows are unified per CDR3 protein, each entry keeping the most common DNA and genes. The table for this sample lists approximately 58,000 distinct CDR3 sequences; 7.2% of them were counted only once. Clones ranked in the top ten supply almost 10% of the sample. These TCRs come from a male donor in good health.

Regarding this clonotype: One end of the junction does not line up with germline, which may come from a read error. This rearrangement joins TRBV12-3 or TRBV12-4 to TRBJ2-3, with 11 bases aligning to TRBD2. CDR3 length: 16 amino acids. CDR3 sequence reads: CASSFDSGRGTYTQYF. The CDR3 DNA reads TGTGCCAGCAGTTTTGATAGCGGGAGGGGCACATATACGCAGTATTTT.

This clonotype appeared a few times. The chain combines TRBV9 with TRBJ2-4; D is undetermined. Germline lookup yields CDR1 SGDLS and CDR2 YYNGEE. The V gene lost 1 base and the J gene lost 0 bases, with 11 bases spanning the gap. The CDR3 contains 16 residues. The CDR3 is CASSVRTKIAKNIQYF. CDR3 bases: TGTGCCAGCAGCGTAAGAACTAAGATAGCCAAAAACATTCAGTACTTC.

The table lists this clonotype with many counts. The chain carries TRBV2 and TRBJ2-2; TRBD1 agrees at 7 bases. CDR1 and CDR2 (germline): SNHLY, FYNNEI. Trimming cost V 2 bases and J 5 bases; bases outside gene matches: 5. CDR3 length: 15 residues. The CDR3 spells CASSERGLGTGELFF. The CDR3 DNA reads as TGTGCCAGCAGTGAAAGGGGGCTAGGTACCGGGGAGCTGTTTTTT.

This clonotype was picked up many times. The chain joins TRBV6-5 to TRBJ1-6; TRBD1 might be the D (5 bases). V was trimmed by 0 bases and J by 3 bases, leaving 9 bases between them. CDR1 and CDR2 from the germline V gene are MNHEY and SVGAGI. The CDR3 consists of 16 residues. CDR3 loop: CASSYSDSHYNSPLHF. The CDR3 DNA is TGTGCCAGCAGTTACTCCGACAGCCACTATAATTCACCCCTCCACTTT.

Concerning this clonotype: Given a much more abundant clone one base away, this may be a read error. The rearrangement joins TRBV29-1 to TRBJ2-5; D perhaps matches TRBD1 (7 bases). Trimming took off 8 bases at V and 4 bases at J, with 20 bases between the two ends. Germline CDR1 reads SQVTM; CDR2 reads ANQGSEA. This CDR3 comprises 14 residues. The CDR3 spells CSTWRGLVRETQYF. The CDR3 nucleotides are TGCAGCACTTGGAGGGGGCTAGTGCGAGAGACCCAGTACTTC.

At least ten counts were recorded for this clonotype. J is TRBJ1-1 and V is TRBV6-5, with D maybe TRBD1 (5 bases). Trimming took off 5 bases at V and 4 bases at J, with 14 bases between the two ends. Germline V lookup: CDR1 MNHEY, CDR2 SVGAGI. The length of the CDR3 is 14 residues. The CDR3: CASSIEGRATEAFF. The CDR3 coding sequence is TGTGCCAGCAGTATCGAGGGACGAGCCACTGAAGCTTTCTTT.

This clonotype was seen many times. The rearrangement links TRBV5-1 to TRBJ2-7, with D perhaps TRBD2 (6 bases). Germline values: CDR1 SGHRS, CDR2 YFSETQ. V gave up 0 bases and J gave up 2 bases, with 21 bases separating them. The CDR3 runs 18 residues. CDR3: CASSLVLASRDAAYEQYF. CDR3 in DNA: TGCGCCAGCAGCTTGGTTCTAGCCTCGCGGGACGCGGCCTACGAGCAGTACTTC.

This clonotype was counted a few times. The chain is built from TRBV12-3 or TRBV12-4 and TRBJ2-5, with a possible D match to TRBD1 (5 bases). V gave up 2 bases and J gave up 2 bases, with 9 bases separating them. This CDR3 is built from 14 residues. As DNA, the CDR3 is TGTGCCAGCAGTTTATCTCGACAGCAAGAGACCCAGTACTTC. Amino acids: CASSLSRQQETQYF.

There are a few counts of this clonotype. The rearrangement links TRBV12-3 or TRBV12-4 to TRBJ2-7, with 8 bases aligning to TRBD2. This CDR3 region has 14 residues. Trimming removed 7 bases from V and 3 bases from J; junction bases left unmatched: 8. CDR3 in amino acids: CASTRQAGVYEQYF. The CDR3 DNA is TGTGCCAGCACCCGCCAAGCGGGAGTCTACGAGCAGTACTTC.

The chain couples TRBV5-4 to TRBJ1-1; 7 bases are a match to TRBD1. The CDR3 covers 14 residues. V gave up 4 bases and J gave up 3 bases; unmatched junction bases: 6. Per the germline V gene, CDR1 is SGHNT and CDR2 is YYREEE (reference sequence). CDR3 nucleotides: TGTGCCAGCAGCCAGACAGGGCCCGACACTGAAGCTTTCTTT. Translation: CASSQTGPDTEAFF.

This clonotype showed up many times. The chain carries TRBV4-2 and TRBJ2-3; 8 bases map to TRBD2. With V trimmed by 0 bases and J by 1 base, 3 bases remained unmatched. Germline CDR1 is LGHNA and CDR2 is YNFKEQ. CDR3 size: 16 residues. Here the CDR3 DNA reads TGTGCCAGCAGCCAAGAGCGGGAGGCGGGCACAGATACGCAGTATTTT. Protein product: CASSQEREAGTDTQYF.

This clonotype was observed a handful of times. The chain employs TRBV7-2 and TRBJ1-5; possible D gene TRBD1, 6 bases. The CDR3 covers 17 residues. CDR1 is SGHTA, CDR2 FQGNSA, per germline. V was trimmed by 1 base and J by 2 bases, leaving 15 bases between them. The CDR3 protein is CASSLEDRPTGNQPQHF. Written as DNA, the CDR3 is TGTGCCAGCAGCTTAGAGGACAGACCAACGGGCAATCAGCCCCAGCATTTT.

Concerning this clonotype itself: This may be a read error: a much more frequent sequence differs by one nucleotide. The V call is TRBV6-5, the J call TRBJ2-2, with D perhaps matching TRBD2 (6 bases). Germline lookup yields CDR1 MNHEY and CDR2 SVGAGI. CDR3 size: 18 residues. Here the CDR3 reads CDSWGTTGREENTGELFF. The CDR3 DNA is TGTGACAGCTGGGGTACAACCGGCAGGGAGGAGAACACCGGGGAGCTGTTTTTT.

The CDR3 nucleotides are TGTGCCAGCAGTAACAGGGTTAATTCACCCCTCCACTTT. Protein: CASSNRVNSPLHF. This chain connects TRBV12-3 or TRBV12-4 to TRBJ1-6; the D gene is possibly TRBD1 (6 bases). V was cut by 5 bases and J by 6 bases, with 8 bases left in between. This CDR3 comprises 13 residues.

The J gene is TRBJ2-1, the V gene TRBV5-1, with 7 bases aligning to TRBD2. The CDR3 runs to 16 residues. Germline loops: CDR1 SGHRS, CDR2 YFSETQ. The V gene end was trimmed by 1 base and the J gene end by 7 bases; junction bases not matched to a gene: 11. CDR3 sequence reads: CASSLFSPGGGNEQFF. In DNA, the CDR3 is TGCGCCAGCAGCTTGTTTTCGCCGGGAGGTGGAAATGAGCAGTTCTTC.

The sample holds a few counts of this clonotype. V usage is TRBV29-1 and J usage is TRBJ1-2, with D possibly being TRBD1 (5 bases). The CDR3 is 14 amino acids. The V gene lost 0 bases and the J gene lost 3 bases, with 11 bases spanning the gap. Looked up from germline, CDR1 is SQVTM and CDR2 is ANQGSEA. For the CDR3, the DNA is TGCAGCGTTGAAGATAACGGGGGAGACTATGGCTACACCTTC. Amino acids: CSVEDNGGDYGYTF.

This clonotype has a handful of counts. The chain uses TRBV6-6 and TRBJ1-1; 8 nucleotides align to TRBD1. Germline V gene sequence: CDR1 MNHNY, CDR2 SVGAGI (reference sequence). This CDR3 contains 14 residues. V dropped 4 bases and J dropped 5; count of bases not matched to a gene: 6. This CDR3 reads CASSSRGPGTEAFF. Here the CDR3 DNA reads TGTGCCAGCAGTTCCAGGGGGCCGGGGACTGAAGCTTTCTTT.

The V call is TRBV4-2, the J call TRBJ1-2; D might be TRBD1 (5 bases). Deletions cut 10 bases from V and 5 bases from J, with 23 bases between. The germline gives CDR1 LGHNA, CDR2 YNFKEQ. The CDR3 is made up of 15 amino acids. The CDR3 loop reads CATRTEGTSIYGYTF. The CDR3 DNA reads TGTGCCACAAGGACGGAGGGGACGAGTATATATGGCTACACCTTC.

V usage is TRBV6-5 and J usage is TRBJ2-1; 10 bases map to TRBD2. The germline V gene encodes CDR1 MNHEY and CDR2 SVGAGI. J lost 4 bases, V lost 2 bases, and 2 bases had no gene match. The CDR3 is made up of 15 amino acids. This CDR3 is CASSYRTSGYNEQFF. The CDR3 coding sequence is TGTGCCAGCAGTTACAGGACTAGCGGATACAATGAGCAGTTCTTC.

This clonotype showed up many times. J is TRBJ2-7 and V is TRBV7-9, with 16 positions matching TRBD2. The CDR3 runs to 18 residues. With 5 bases clipped from V and 2 bases from J, the junction kept 9 bases outside the gene matches. CDR1 and CDR2 from the germline V gene are SEHNR and FQNEAQ (reference sequence). The CDR3 region has the DNA TGTGCCAGCAGCCGCGGGACTAGCGGGAGGGCCGAGACCTACGAGCAGTACTTC. Amino acid sequence: CASSRGTSGRAETYEQYF.

This chain joins TRBV6-1 and TRBJ1-2; the D is unclear. The CDR3 runs 14 residues. With 3 bases removed from V and 4 bases from J, the gap between germline ends came to 12 bases. The germline gives CDR1 MNHNS, CDR2 SASEGT. CDR3 amino acids: CASSDLDRTYGYTF. Written as DNA, the CDR3 is TGTGCCAGCAGTGACTTAGACCGGACCTATGGCTACACCTTC.

This clonotype was found a few times. The genes are TRBV18 and TRBJ1-4; 10 bases fit TRBD1. Germline-derived CDR1 and CDR2 are KGHSH and LQKENI. There are 14 residues in the CDR3. Losses at the gene ends were 4 bases for V and 8 bases for J; bases not matched to a gene: 4. CDR3 amino acids: CASSLTGGKEKLFF. The CDR3, as DNA: TGTGCCAGCTCACTGACAGGGGGCAAGGAAAAACTGTTTTTT.

This clonotype has only a few counts. The chain joins TRBV9 to TRBJ1-5, with D tentatively TRBD1 (5 bases). The length of the CDR3 is 13 residues. Germline V lookup: CDR1 SGDLS, CDR2 YYNGEE. The V and J ends lost 4 bases and 7 bases respectively, with 12 bases between them. The chain's CDR3 is CASSSGVSQPQHF. DNA of the CDR3: TGTGCCAGCAGCTCGGGGGTGAGCCAGCCCCAGCATTTT.

Comments on this clonotype: The junction differs from germline at one of its ends, possibly a read error. The gene calls are TRBV7-9 and TRBJ2-5; tentatively, D is TRBD2 (5 bases). The CDR3 has 16 amino acids. CDR1 is SEHNR, CDR2 FQNEAQ, per germline (reference sequence). In nucleotides, the CDR3 is TGTGCCAGCAGCTTTGGTACTCTGAACCGATGGGAGAACCAGTACTTC. It yields the protein CASSFGTLNRWENQYF.

In this sample, this clonotype turned up a few times. The chain employs TRBV14 and TRBJ1-6; D remains unclear. The V end lost 3 bases, the J end lost 6 bases, and 12 bases lay between the germline ends. The CDR3 has 15 amino acids. Per germline, CDR1 SGHDN and CDR2 FVKESK. CDR3 sequence (DNA): TGTGCCAGCAGCCATGCCCCCCGGGGTAATTCACCCCTCCACTTT. This gives the protein CASSHAPRGNSPLHF. Full variable domain (rest looked up from reference TRBV14 and TRBJ1-6): EAGVTQFPSHSVIEKGQTVTLRCDPISGHDNLYWYRRVMGKEIKFLLHFVKESKQDESGMPNNRFLAERTGGTYSTLKVQPAELEDSGVYFCASSHAPRGNSPLHFGNGTRLTVT.

V usage is TRBV5-4 and J usage is TRBJ2-2; D is uncertain. V lost 0 bases and J lost 2, with 8 bases in between. This CDR3 contains 15 residues. Germline CDR1 reads SGHNT; CDR2 reads YYREEE (reference sequence). CDR3 in amino acids: CASSLEPLNTGELFF. The CDR3 coding sequence is TGTGCCAGCAGCTTGGAACCCCTAAACACCGGGGAGCTGTTTTTT.

There are many counts of this clonotype. The rearrangement uses TRBV20-1 and TRBJ2-3, with TRBD1 identical over 7 bases. Germline CDR1 reads DFQATT; CDR2 reads SNEGSKA (reference sequence). The CDR3 spans 13 residues. The V gene end was trimmed by 7 bases and the J gene end by 4 bases; junction bases not matched to a gene: 8. As DNA, the CDR3 is TGCAGTGGAATTGACAGGGATGCAGATACGCAGTATTTT. It is translated as CSGIDRDADTQYF.

This clonotype was picked up many times. The chain joins TRBV6-6 to TRBJ2-4; D is uncertain. The CDR3 runs 13 residues. Between the trimmed V and J ends, which lost 7 bases and 0 bases, there was a span of 7 bases. CDR1 and CDR2 (germline): MNHNY, SVGAGI (reference sequence). The CDR3 region has the DNA TGTGCCAGCACCTCGATAGCCAAAAACATTCAGTACTTC. It specifies CASTSIAKNIQYF.